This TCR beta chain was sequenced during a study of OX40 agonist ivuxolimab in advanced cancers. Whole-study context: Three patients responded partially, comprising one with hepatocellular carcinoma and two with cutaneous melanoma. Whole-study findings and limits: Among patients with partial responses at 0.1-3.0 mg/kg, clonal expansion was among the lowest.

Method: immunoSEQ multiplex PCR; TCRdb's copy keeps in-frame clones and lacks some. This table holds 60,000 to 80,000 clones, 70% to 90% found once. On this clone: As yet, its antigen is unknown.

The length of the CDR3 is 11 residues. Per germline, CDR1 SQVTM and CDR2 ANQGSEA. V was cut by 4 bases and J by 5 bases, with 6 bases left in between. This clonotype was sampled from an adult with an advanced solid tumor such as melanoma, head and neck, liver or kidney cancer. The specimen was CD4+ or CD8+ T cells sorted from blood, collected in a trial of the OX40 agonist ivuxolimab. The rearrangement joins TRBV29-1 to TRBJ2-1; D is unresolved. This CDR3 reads CSVAKDNEQFF. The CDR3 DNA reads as TGCAGCGTTGCGAAAGACAATGAGCAGTTCTTC.